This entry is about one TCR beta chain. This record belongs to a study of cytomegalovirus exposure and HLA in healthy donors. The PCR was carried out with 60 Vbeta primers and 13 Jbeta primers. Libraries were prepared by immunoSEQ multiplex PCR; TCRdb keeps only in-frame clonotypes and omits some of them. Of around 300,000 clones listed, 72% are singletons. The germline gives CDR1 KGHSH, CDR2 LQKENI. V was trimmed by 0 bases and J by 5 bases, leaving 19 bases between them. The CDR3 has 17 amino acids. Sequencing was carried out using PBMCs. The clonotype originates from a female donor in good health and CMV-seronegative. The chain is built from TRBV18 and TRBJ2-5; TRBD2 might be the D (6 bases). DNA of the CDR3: TGTGCCAGCTCACCACCTGCCGGGGGTAGGCTCGGGGAGACCCAGTACTTC. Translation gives CASSPPAGGRLGETQYF.